This TCR beta chain was identified in a study of blood T cells in healthy people across ages. The authors ran a second PCR of roughly 6 to 12 cycles using a sample-barcoded 5' primer and a J-beta primer mix. TCRdb reanalysed the 5' RACE reads using MiXCR and keeps one entry per CDR3 protein. The sample holds 850,000 to 1,000,000 distinct CDR3 sequences; roughly 50% are singletons and the top ten take around 21%. This clonotype was seen only a few times. Its antigen is not known. Findings and limits, study-wide: Not knowing donor CMV status may have confounded expanded clonotype changes.

CDR1 and CDR2 from the germline V gene are DFQATT and SNEGSKA (reference sequence). This CDR3 comprises 13 residues. Trimming cost V 2 bases and J 1 base, with 6 bases left between them. The receptor comes from a woman aged 55-70 years in good health. V usage is TRBV20-1 and J usage is TRBJ1-5; D not resolved. The material sequenced was blood. The CDR3 sequence: CSARRSSNQPQHF. The CDR3 nucleotides are TGCAGTGCTAGACGCAGCAGCAATCAGCCCCAGCATTTT.